This TCR beta chain was found in a study of radiotherapy plus CTLA-4 blockade in lung cancer. Study-wide findings and caveats: Alongside interferon-beta, early blood T cell clone dynamics were reportedly the best predictor of response. TCR clones of tumor origin grew in blood after radiotherapy plus ipilimumab.

Repertoires were generated with immunoSEQ multiplex PCR, while TCRdb's copy carries only in-frame clones and drops some. This sample carries about 85,000 clones, 75% to 90% of them seen once, and the ten largest clones take 2% to 2.5%. On this clone: As yet, its antigen is unknown.

Sample: peripheral blood, taken from a patient treated with radiotherapy plus ipilimumab. The TCR comes from a human donor with non-small cell lung cancer who had a partial response to radiotherapy plus ipilimumab.

Here the CDR3 reads CASSYRGGYGYTF. CDR3 nucleotides: TGTGCCAGCAGTTACCGGGGGGGCTATGGCTACACCTTC. The chain uses TRBV6-5 and TRBJ1-2, with D maybe TRBD1 (5 bases). CDR3 size: 13 residues. Germline CDR1 reads MNHEY; CDR2 reads SVGAGI. V dropped 2 bases and J dropped 4 bases, with 8 bases sitting between them.